What follows are 24 T cell receptor beta chains derived from one specimen sequenced in a study of regulatory and conventional T cells in breast cancer. TCRdb re-analysed the PCR reads in MiXCR, keeping a single row per CDR3 protein. Of 9,500 or so distinct CDR3 sequences listed, roughly 34% are singletons. Sequences were obtained from conventional T cells from blood. The receptors derive from a male donor in good health.

This rearrangement joins TRBV15 to TRBJ1-1; the D is unclear. The ends were cut back, 2 bases at V and 2 bases at J, with 0 bases in the middle. Germline V CDR1 and CDR2: LNHNV, YYDKDF (reference sequence). The CDR3 spans 11 residues. The CDR3 nucleotides read TGTGCCACCAGCAGAAACACTGAAGCTTTCTTT. Translating it yields CATSRNTEAFF.

This clonotype was observed a single time. V is TRBV28 and J is TRBJ2-5, with D unclear. The CDR3 spans 13 residues. The germline V and J ends were trimmed by 3 bases and 0 bases, with 5 bases remaining between them. Germline V gene lookup returns CDR1 MDHEN and CDR2 SYDVKM. The CDR3 DNA follows: TGTGCCAGCAGTTTGAGCAACCAAGAGACCCAGTACTTC. This codes for CASSLSNQETQYF.

The chain carries TRBV7-2 and TRBJ2-7; D unresolved. With 7 bases removed from V and 2 bases from J, the gap between germline ends came to 15 bases. The CDR3 extends over 14 amino acids. Germline V gene sequence: CDR1 SGHTA, CDR2 FQGNSA. CDR3 amino acids: CASIKPLPPYEQYF. The CDR3 coding sequence is TGTGCCAGCATCAAACCCCTGCCCCCCTACGAGCAGTACTTC.

The rearrangement uses TRBV20-1 and TRBJ2-2, with unresolved D. CDR3 size: 11 residues. CDR1 and CDR2 from the germline V gene are DFQATT and SNEGSKA (reference sequence). V lost 5 bases to trimming and J lost 9 bases, with 10 bases between them. The CDR3 nucleotides are TGCAGTGCTGCAATAGCCAGGGAGCTGTTTTTT. Protein sequence: CSAAIARELFF.

This clonotype was observed a handful of times. The gene calls are TRBV18 and TRBJ1-4, with 8 bases that match TRBD1. Germline V gene lookup returns CDR1 KGHSH and CDR2 LQKENI. The J segment lost 7 bases and the V segment lost 3 bases, leaving 4 bases of the junction unmatched. This CDR3 is 14 amino acids long. The CDR3 bases are TGTGCCAGCTCACCCGGGACAGGTCTTGAAAAACTGTTTTTT. It is translated as CASSPGTGLEKLFF.

This clonotype is labeled as medium-sized. CDR3 DNA: TGCGCCAGCAGCCCGTTCCGACTAGCGGGGGGGCGAGAGACCCAGTACTTC. Translated, it gives CASSPFRLAGGRETQYF. V is TRBV5-1 and J is TRBJ2-5, with 14 positions matching TRBD2. V shed 4 bases and J 4 bases; nucleotides not matched to a gene: 9. This CDR3 is built from 17 residues. The germline V gene has CDR1 SGHRS and CDR2 YFSETQ.

By sample share, this clonotype is medium-sized. The V gene is TRBV4-3, the J gene TRBJ2-2, with TRBD1 matching 11 bases. V was clipped by 3 bases and J by 3 bases; unmatched bases: 12. The V gene's germline CDR1 is LGHNA and CDR2 YSLEER. The CDR3 contains 19 residues. The CDR3 spells CASSQLLGQGARDTGELFF. Here the CDR3 DNA reads TGCGCCAGCAGCCAGTTACTCGGACAGGGGGCAAGGGACACCGGGGAGCTGTTTTTT.

The V call is TRBV5-1, the J call TRBJ2-5; possible D gene TRBD1, 5 bases. The length of the CDR3 is 15 residues. Germline V CDR1 and CDR2: SGHRS, YFSETQ. With 4 bases removed from V and 6 bases from J, the gap between germline ends came to 19 bases. As DNA, the CDR3 is TGCGCCAGCAGCCTGTTGGAGACCAGGGTACAGACCCAGTACTTC. Residues: CASSLLETRVQTQYF.

This chain joins TRBV7-9 and TRBJ1-6; D is perhaps TRBD1 (6 bases). The V gene lost 3 bases and the J gene lost 10 bases, with 10 bases spanning the gap. CDR1 and CDR2 from the germline V gene are SEHNR and FQNEAQ (reference sequence). The CDR3 sequence is 13 residues long. In DNA, the CDR3 is TGTGCCAGCAGCTTTACAGGGCAATCACCCCTCCACTTT. Amino acid sequence: CASSFTGQSPLHF.

This clonotype was detected a few times. The chain links TRBV7-2 to TRBJ2-7, with TRBD1 identical over 9 bases. There are 15 residues in the CDR3. The germline V gene encodes CDR1 SGHTA and CDR2 FQGNSA. V lost 3 bases, J lost 5 bases, and 8 bases stayed unmatched. In DNA, the CDR3 is TGTGCCAGCAGCTTCCGGGACAGGGAGGCCCACGAGCAGTACTTC. Amino acids: CASSFRDREAHEQYF. The full variable domain, rest sourced from reference TRBV7-2 and TRBJ2-7, is GAGVSQSPSNKVTEKGKDVELRCDPISGHTALYWYRQSLGQGLEFLIYFQGNSAPDKSGLPSDRFSAERTGGSVSTLTIQRTQQEDSAVYLCASSFRDREAHEQYFGPGTRLTVT.

V gene TRBV28 combines with J gene TRBJ1-3, with 9 nucleotides matching TRBD1. Germline CDR1 reads MDHEN; CDR2 reads SYDVKM. The CDR3 has 14 amino acids. Trimming cost V 8 bases and J 2 bases; bases outside gene matches: 4. The DNA for the CDR3 is TGTGCCAGCGGCCGACAGGGGGCTGGAAACACCATATATTTT. Its protein is CASGRQGAGNTIYF. The whole variable domain, remainder taken from reference TRBV28 and TRBJ1-3, is DVKVTQSSRYLVKRTGEKVFLECVQDMDHENMFWYRQDPGLGLRLIYFSYDVKMKEKGDIPEGYSVSREKKERFSLILESASTNQTSMYLCASGRQGAGNTIYFGEGSWLTVV.

The rearrangement joins TRBV18 to TRBJ2-6; TRBD1 is a possible D gene (6 bases). CDR3 length equals 15 residues. Germline loops: CDR1 KGHSH, CDR2 LQKENI. V was pared by 3 bases and J by 2 bases, with 8 bases between. The CDR3 protein is CASSPGGAGANVLTF. In DNA form, the CDR3 reads TGTGCCAGCTCACCTGGGGGCGCTGGGGCCAACGTCCTGACTTTC.

The chain carries TRBV12-3 or TRBV12-4 and TRBJ1-1, with TRBD1 matching 7 bases. V dropped 5 bases and J dropped 10; count of bases not matched to a gene: 7. The CDR3 spans 12 residues. For the CDR3, the DNA is TGTGCCAGCAGTCCCCGGGACAGTGGAGCTTTCTTT. Translation: CASSPRDSGAFF.

This clonotype was found a few times. This rearrangement joins TRBV5-1 to TRBJ2-5, with TRBD1 matching over 8 bases. Looked up from germline, CDR1 is SGHRS and CDR2 is YFSETQ. J was trimmed by 2 bases and V by 2 bases; bases with no gene match: 2. The CDR3 runs 14 residues. The CDR3 spells CASSFWTGQETQYF. In nucleotides, the CDR3 is TGCGCCAGCAGCTTTTGGACAGGGCAAGAGACCCAGTACTTC.

This clonotype was detected a few times. The DNA for the CDR3 is TGTGCCAGCAGCCGGACGGGGGGCTATGGCTACACCTTC. Its protein product is CASSRTGGYGYTF. The rearrangement uses TRBV6-5 and TRBJ1-2; TRBD1 might be the D (5 bases). Germline V gene lookup returns CDR1 MNHEY and CDR2 SVGAGI. CDR3 length equals 13 residues. Trimming removed 6 bases from V and 4 bases from J, with 12 bases in between.

The V call is TRBV18, the J call TRBJ2-5; D may be TRBD2 (6 bases). This CDR3 is 14 amino acids long. V dropped 3 bases and J dropped 4 bases, with 12 bases sitting between them. Germline CDR1 is KGHSH and CDR2 is LQKENI. DNA for the CDR3: TGTGCCAGCTCACCGGGACTGGGGAGAGAGACCCAGTACTTC. Residues: CASSPGLGRETQYF.

This clonotype occurred once. The V and J genes are TRBV6-2 or TRBV6-3 and TRBJ2-5; D not certain. The ends were cut back, 1 base at V and 11 bases at J, with 2 bases in the middle. The CDR3 sequence is 9 residues long. CDR1 is MNHEY and CDR2 is SVGEGT in the germline V gene. As DNA, the CDR3 is TGTGCCAGCAGTTACTTTCAGTACTTC. Its protein is CASSYFQYF.

The chain joins TRBV6-2 or TRBV6-3 to TRBJ1-6; 9 nucleotides match TRBD1. V was pared by 6 bases and J by 5 bases, with 2 bases of the junction left unmatched. Germline-derived CDR1 and CDR2 are MNHEY and SVGEGT. This CDR3 contains 14 residues. CDR3 bases: TGTGCCAGCAGGCGGACAGGGGATAATTCACCCCTCCACTTT. Translating it yields CASRRTGDNSPLHF.

In this sample, this clonotype turned up a few times. V and J are TRBV7-2 and TRBJ1-1; unclear D gene. From germline, CDR1 is SGHTA and CDR2 FQGNSA. The CDR3 covers 13 residues. Trimming stripped 5 bases from V and 11 bases from J, with 18 bases between. In DNA form, the CDR3 reads TGTGCCAGCAGCACCCCGGACCGGGCGTGGGCTTTCTTT. This gives the protein CASSTPDRAWAFF.

This clonotype is judged large. The rearrangement links TRBV20-1 to TRBJ2-7; D might be TRBD1 (6 bases). Trimming took 5 bases from V and 5 from J, leaving 16 bases between them. Per germline, CDR1 DFQATT and CDR2 SNEGSKA (reference sequence). The CDR3 covers 13 residues. The CDR3 DNA reads as TGCAGTGCTCCTGCGACAGGTGGAAACGAGCAGTACTTC. Residues: CSAPATGGNEQYF.

Worth noting for this clonotype: An end of the junction differs from the germline gene, which may be a read error. This chain connects TRBV10-3 to TRBJ2-3, with a tentative D call TRBD1 (6 bases). CDR1 is ENHRY, CDR2 SYGVKD, per germline. This CDR3 is 15 amino acids long. DNA of the CDR3: TGTGCCGTCAGTGTGGGGCCAGGGGGCACAGATACGCAGTATTTT. Amino acids: CAVSVGPGGTDTQYF.

By share of the sample, this clonotype is medium-sized. The V gene is TRBV28, the J gene TRBJ2-7; 8 bases are shared with TRBD1. The CDR3 extends over 17 amino acids. Trimming removed 8 bases from V and 4 bases from J; junction bases left unmatched: 19. Germline CDR1 and CDR2: MDHEN and SYDVKM. CDR3 bases: TGTGCCAGCCATCAGGGGGCAAGGTGGTCTTTCAAGTACGAGCAGTACTTC. Protein product: CASHQGARWSFKYEQYF.

The rearrangement uses TRBV18 and TRBJ2-3; D perhaps matches TRBD1 (5 bases). Trimming cost V 3 bases and J 5 bases, with 6 bases left between them. The germline V gene has CDR1 KGHSH and CDR2 LQKENI. This CDR3 is built from 12 residues. CDR3 nucleotides: TGTGCCAGCTCACCCGACAGAGATACGCAGTATTTT. Translated: CASSPDRDTQYF.

This clonotype occurred a few times. The chain carries TRBV4-1 and TRBJ1-4; D is unclear. V lost 2 bases and J 0 bases, leaving 7 bases between the germline ends. The length of the CDR3 is 15 residues. Germline V gives CDR1 MGHRA, CDR2 YSYEKL. The CDR3 DNA sequence: TGCGCCAGCAGCCAATCAGGAGCAACTAATGAAAAACTGTTTTTT. This encodes CASSQSGATNEKLFF.